This note documents a single T cell receptor beta chain sequence. What antigen it recognizes has not been identified. Base-call qualities are not available, and no considerably larger clone is one nucleotide away. The time point label of this sample denotes: about 28 days (+/-7) after the second vaccine dose. AZD1222 recipients whose second dose came at about 4 weeks and those whose second dose came at about 12 weeks were combined into one group, since spike-specific TCR depth and breadth did not differ between the two schedules. Vaccinee samples came from UK trials COV001 and COV002, including a single-blind randomized controlled phase 2/3 trial of AZD1222 (ChAdOx1 nCoV-19) in healthy adults. Trial participant PBMC samples were collected at day 0 and day 28 after the second dose for TCRbeta chain sequencing. V is cut back by 5 bases and J by 6 bases, with 8 bases in the junction unmatched. The cysteine opens and the phenylalanine closes a CDR3 of 15 amino acids. Only the CDR3 portion is preserved as DNA: 45 bases, with reading frame beginning at the first base. From the germline V gene (reference sequence), CDR1 is MNHNY and CDR2 is SVGAGI.

The CDR3 regions of human TCRbeta chains were analyzed by immunosequencing. Per the original workflow: Repertoire TCRs were matched against a reference library of SARS-CoV-2-specific TCRs generated with the MIRA antigen-specificity platform. Breadth was defined as the fraction of unique TCRs that were SARS-CoV-2-associated, and depth was defined as the fraction of total T cells that were SARS-CoV-2-associated. Using the MIRA data, every spike-specific TCR was mapped to the spike region that the TCR reacted to and assigned to either a CD4 or a CD8 class. Log10-transformed breadth and depth values were compared by one-way ANOVA with Sidak's multiple comparisons tests. Drawn from immuneACCESS, this table holds only the in-frame rearrangements with V and J called that TCRdb kept. Clones are partly lost; checked studies trace under half to an unresolved V gene and leave the rest unexplained. That table gives V, J and clone size, and the DNA gave D and trimming. For this sample the table gives about 150,000 clones, of which roughly 87% were detected only once. Of the sample, roughly 6% is held by the ten largest clones.

This sample stems from a study of T cell responses to AZD1222 COVID-19 vaccine (dated by TCRdb to the early 2020s). As for the study more broadly: TCR sequencing covered more than 230 trial participants: 200 to 210 given two doses of AZD1222 and about 26 given two doses of MenACWY control vaccine. Enrollment into the trials was organized by age into subgroups of 18-55, 56-69 and 70-plus years, and those subgroups contained roughly 140, 27 and 60 TCR-sequenced participants, respectively. Overall results and qualifications from the work: In the small 56-69-year group, the increase in depth fell short of significance, most likely because of low power. Conclusions about previously exposed vaccinees are limited because only six or seven AZD1222 recipients were SARS-CoV-2 seropositive at baseline. Because no day 14 peak-response samples were available, repertoires were characterized only after the peak T cell response. The vaccine-associated CD4 TCRs covered the entire spike protein, and the dominant responses fell in regions 160-218 and 743-854. Most participants were white British and females outnumbered males, and the authors suggested that clonal diversity may have been underestimated. Nearly half of unique spike-specific TCRs reportedly recognized epitopes outside regions mutated in the B.1.351 and B.1.1.7 variants. Spike-specific TCR breadth and depth rose significantly after two AZD1222 doses compared with day 0 and with MenACWY recipients.

This sequence uses TRBV6-6 and TRBJ1-5; 9 bases in the middle match TRBD1. Here the sequenced sample was peripheral blood, taken 28 days after the second AZD1222 dose. The sequence came from an adult who received the AZD1222 COVID-19 vaccine. At the DNA level, the sequence is TGTGCCAGCAGTATGGGGACAGGGATTAGTCAGCCCCAGCATTTT. Protein translation: CASSMGTGISQPQHF.